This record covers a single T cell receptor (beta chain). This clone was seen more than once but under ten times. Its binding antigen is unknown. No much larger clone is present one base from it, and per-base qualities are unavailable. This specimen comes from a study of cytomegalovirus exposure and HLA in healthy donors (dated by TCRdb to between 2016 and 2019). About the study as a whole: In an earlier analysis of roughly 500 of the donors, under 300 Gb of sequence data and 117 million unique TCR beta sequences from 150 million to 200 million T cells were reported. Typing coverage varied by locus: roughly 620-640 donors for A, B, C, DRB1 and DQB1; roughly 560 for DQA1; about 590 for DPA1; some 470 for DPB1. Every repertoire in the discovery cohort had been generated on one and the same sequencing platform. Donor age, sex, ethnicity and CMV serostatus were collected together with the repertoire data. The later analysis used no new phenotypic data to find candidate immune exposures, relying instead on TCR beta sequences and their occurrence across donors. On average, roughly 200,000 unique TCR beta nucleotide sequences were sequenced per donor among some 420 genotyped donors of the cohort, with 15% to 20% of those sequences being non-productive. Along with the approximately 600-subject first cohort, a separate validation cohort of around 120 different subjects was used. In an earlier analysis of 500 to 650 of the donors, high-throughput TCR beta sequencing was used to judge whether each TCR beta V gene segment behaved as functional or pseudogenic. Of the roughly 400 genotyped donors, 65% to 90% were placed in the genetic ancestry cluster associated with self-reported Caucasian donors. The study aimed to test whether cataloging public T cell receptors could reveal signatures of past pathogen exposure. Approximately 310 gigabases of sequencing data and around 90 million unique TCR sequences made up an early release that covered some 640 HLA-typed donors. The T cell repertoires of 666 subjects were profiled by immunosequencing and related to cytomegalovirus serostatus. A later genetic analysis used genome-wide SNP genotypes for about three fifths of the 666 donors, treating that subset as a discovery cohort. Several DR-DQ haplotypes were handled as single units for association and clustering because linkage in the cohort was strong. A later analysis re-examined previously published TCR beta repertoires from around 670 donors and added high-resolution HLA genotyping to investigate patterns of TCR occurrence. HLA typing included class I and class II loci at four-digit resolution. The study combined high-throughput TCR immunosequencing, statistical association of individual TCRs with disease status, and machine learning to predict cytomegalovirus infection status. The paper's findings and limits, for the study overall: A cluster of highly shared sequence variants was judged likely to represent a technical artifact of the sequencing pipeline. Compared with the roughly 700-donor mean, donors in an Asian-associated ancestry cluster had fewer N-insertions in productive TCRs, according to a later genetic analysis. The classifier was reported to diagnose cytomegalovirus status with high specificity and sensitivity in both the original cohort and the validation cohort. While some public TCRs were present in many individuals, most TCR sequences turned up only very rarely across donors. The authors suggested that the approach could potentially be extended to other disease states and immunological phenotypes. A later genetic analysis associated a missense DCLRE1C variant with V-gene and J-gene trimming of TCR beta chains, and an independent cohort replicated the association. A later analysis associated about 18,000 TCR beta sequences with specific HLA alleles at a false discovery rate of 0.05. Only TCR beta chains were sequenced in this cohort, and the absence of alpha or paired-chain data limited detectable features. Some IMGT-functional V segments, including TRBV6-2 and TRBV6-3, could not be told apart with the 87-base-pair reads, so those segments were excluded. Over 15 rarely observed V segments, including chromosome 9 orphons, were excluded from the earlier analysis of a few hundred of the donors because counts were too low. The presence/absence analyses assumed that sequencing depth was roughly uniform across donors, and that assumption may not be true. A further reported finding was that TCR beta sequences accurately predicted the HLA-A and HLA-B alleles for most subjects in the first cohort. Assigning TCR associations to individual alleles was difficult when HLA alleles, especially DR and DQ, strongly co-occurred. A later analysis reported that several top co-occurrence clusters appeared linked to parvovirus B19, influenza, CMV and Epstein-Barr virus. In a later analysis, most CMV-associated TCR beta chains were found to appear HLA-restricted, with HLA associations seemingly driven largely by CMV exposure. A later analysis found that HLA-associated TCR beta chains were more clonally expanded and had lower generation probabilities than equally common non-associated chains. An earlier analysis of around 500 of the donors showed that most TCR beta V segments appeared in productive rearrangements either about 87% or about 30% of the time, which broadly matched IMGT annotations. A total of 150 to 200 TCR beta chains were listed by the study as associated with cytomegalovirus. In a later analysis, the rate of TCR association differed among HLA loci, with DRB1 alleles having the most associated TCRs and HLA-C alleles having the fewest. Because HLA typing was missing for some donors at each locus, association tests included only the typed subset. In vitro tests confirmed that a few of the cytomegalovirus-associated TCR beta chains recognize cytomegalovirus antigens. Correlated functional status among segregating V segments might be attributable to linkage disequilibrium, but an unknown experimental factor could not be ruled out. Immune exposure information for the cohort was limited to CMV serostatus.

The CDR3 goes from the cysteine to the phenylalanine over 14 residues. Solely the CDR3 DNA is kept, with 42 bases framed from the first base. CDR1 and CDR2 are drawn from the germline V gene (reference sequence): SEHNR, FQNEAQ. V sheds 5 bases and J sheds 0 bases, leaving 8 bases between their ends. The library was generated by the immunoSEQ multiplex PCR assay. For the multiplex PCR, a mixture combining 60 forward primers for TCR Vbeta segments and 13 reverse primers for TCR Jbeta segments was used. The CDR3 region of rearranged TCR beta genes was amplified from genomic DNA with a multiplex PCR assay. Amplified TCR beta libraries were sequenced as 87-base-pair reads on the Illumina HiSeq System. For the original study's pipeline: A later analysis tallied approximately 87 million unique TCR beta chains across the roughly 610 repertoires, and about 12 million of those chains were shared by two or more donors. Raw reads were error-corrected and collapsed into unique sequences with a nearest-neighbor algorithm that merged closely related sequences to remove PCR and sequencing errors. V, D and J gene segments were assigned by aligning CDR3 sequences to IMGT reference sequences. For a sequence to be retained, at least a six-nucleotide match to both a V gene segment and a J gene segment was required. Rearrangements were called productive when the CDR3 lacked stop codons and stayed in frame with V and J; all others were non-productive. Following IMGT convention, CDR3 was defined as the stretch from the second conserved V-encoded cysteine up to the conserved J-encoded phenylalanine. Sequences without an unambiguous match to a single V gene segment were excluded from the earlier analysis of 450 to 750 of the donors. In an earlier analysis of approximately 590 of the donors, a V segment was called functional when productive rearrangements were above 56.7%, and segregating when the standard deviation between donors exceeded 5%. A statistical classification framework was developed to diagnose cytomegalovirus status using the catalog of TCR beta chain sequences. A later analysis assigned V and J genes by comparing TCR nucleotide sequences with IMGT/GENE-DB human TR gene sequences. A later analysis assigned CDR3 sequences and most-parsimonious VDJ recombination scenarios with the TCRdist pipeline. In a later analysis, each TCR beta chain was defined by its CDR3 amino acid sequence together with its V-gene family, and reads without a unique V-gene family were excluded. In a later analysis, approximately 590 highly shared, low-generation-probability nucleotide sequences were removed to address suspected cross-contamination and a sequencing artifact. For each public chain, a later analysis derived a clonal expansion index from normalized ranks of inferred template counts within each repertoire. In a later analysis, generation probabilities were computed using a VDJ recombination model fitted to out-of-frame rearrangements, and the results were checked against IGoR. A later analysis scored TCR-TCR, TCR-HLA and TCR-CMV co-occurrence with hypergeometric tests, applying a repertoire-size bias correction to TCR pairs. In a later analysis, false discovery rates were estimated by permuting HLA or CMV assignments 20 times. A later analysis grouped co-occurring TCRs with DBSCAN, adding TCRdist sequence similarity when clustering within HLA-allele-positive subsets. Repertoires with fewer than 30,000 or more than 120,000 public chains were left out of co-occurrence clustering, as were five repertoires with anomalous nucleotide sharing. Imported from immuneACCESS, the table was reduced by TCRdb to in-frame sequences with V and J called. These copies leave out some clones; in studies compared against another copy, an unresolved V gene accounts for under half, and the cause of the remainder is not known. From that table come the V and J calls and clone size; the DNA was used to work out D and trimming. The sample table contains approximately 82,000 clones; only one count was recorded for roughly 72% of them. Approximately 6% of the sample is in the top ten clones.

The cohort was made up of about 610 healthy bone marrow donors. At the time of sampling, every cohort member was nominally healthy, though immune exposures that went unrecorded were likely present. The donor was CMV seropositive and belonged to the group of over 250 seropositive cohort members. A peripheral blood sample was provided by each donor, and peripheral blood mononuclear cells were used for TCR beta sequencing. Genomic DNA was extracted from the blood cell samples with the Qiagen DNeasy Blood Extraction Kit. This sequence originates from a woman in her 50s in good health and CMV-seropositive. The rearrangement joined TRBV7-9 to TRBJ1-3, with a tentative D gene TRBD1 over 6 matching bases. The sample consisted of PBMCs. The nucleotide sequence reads TGTGCCAGCAGCCCGGGACACTCTGGAAACACCATATATTTT. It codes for CASSPGHSGNTIYF.